Below, 21 T cell receptor beta chains from the same sample are listed, as sequenced in a study of T cells after yellow fever vaccination. TCRdb recomputed calls from the 5' RACE reads with MiXCR, one row per CDR3 protein. Of some 150,000 distinct CDR3 sequences in the sample, 9.5% to 11% are singletons; the top ten hold 36%. Sequencing was performed on CD8+ T cells sorted from PBMCs, taken 15 days after the yellow fever booster vaccination. All receptors come from a man between 18 and 29 years old who received the YFV17D yellow fever vaccine.

The chain employs TRBV9 and TRBJ2-1; TRBD1 agrees at 9 bases. The CDR3 is made up of 14 amino acids. The germline V gene has CDR1 SGDLS and CDR2 YYNGEE. J was trimmed by 7 bases and V by 4 bases; bases with no gene match: 6. The CDR3 region has the DNA TGTGCCAGCAGCACCGGGACAGGGTCGAATGAGCAGTTCTTC. Translation gives CASSTGTGSNEQFF. Full variable domain (rest looked up from reference TRBV9 and TRBJ2-1): DSGVTQTPKHLITATGQRVTLRCSPRSGDLSVYWYQQSLDQGLQFLIQYYNGEERAKGNILERFSAQQFPDLHSELNLSSLELGDSALYFCASSTGTGSNEQFFGPGTRLTVL.

The V and J genes are TRBV5-6 and TRBJ1-5, with D possibly being TRBD1 (6 bases). V was clipped by 1 base and J by 3 bases, with 11 bases between them. Germline CDR1 and CDR2: SGHDT and YYEEEE. The CDR3 is 15 residues long. The CDR3 DNA is TGTGCCAGCAGCTTGACCCAGGGGATCAATCAGCCCCAGCATTTT. Amino acids: CASSLTQGINQPQHF.

The table lists this clonotype with a few counts. V and J are TRBV23-1 and TRBJ2-6; D is ambiguous. Being an ORF, TRBV23-1 has a function that is uncertain. Deletions cut 3 bases from V and 4 bases from J, with 13 bases between. The CDR3 covers 16 residues. CDR3 bases: TGCGCCAGCAGTCATACCGGCTGGATGGGGGCCAACGTCCTGACTTTC. This translates into CASSHTGWMGANVLTF.

The rearrangement joins TRBV6-6 to TRBJ2-7; D unclear. CDR1 is MNHNY, CDR2 SVGAGI, per germline (reference sequence). Trimming left V 2 bases short and J 0 bases short, with 8 bases between. The CDR3 length is 14 residues. CDR3 protein: CASSYSLSSYEQYV. CDR3 in DNA: TGTGCCAGCAGTTACAGTCTGAGCTCCTACGAGCAGTACGTC.

The chain has TRBV4-1 and TRBJ1-1, with D perhaps TRBD1 (5 bases). Germline V gives CDR1 MGHRA, CDR2 YSYEKL. This CDR3 comprises 14 residues. Trimming cost V 1 base and J 3 bases, with 9 bases left between them. The CDR3 reads CASSQARGDTEAFF. The CDR3 bases are TGCGCCAGCAGCCAAGCCCGGGGGGACACTGAAGCTTTCTTT.

This clonotype came up a few times. V gene TRBV27 combines with J gene TRBJ2-7; D is perhaps TRBD1 (5 bases). The germline V and J ends were trimmed by 5 bases and 3 bases, with 11 bases remaining between them. The CDR3 consists of 13 residues. Germline V gene data show CDR1 as MNHEY and CDR2 as SMNVEV (reference sequence). The CDR3 nucleotides are TGTGCCAGCAGTCACACAGGCGACTACGAGCAGTACGTC. This gives the protein CASSHTGDYEQYV.

This clonotype was counted ten times or more. V is TRBV7-3 and J is TRBJ1-2; a weak D match, TRBD1 (6 bases). Germline CDR1 and CDR2: SGHTA and FQGTGA. V was cut by 0 bases and J by 8 bases, with 13 bases left in between. CDR3 length equals 14 residues. This CDR3 is CASSLTGPGEGYTF. The CDR3 region has the DNA TGTGCCAGCAGCTTAACGGGGCCAGGGGAAGGCTACACCTTC.

There are a few counts of this clonotype. V usage is TRBV10-3 and J usage is TRBJ1-3; no definite D call. The CDR3 runs to 14 residues. Per the germline V gene, CDR1 is ENHRY and CDR2 is SYGVKD. V lost 11 bases and J 2 bases, leaving 16 bases between the germline ends. The CDR3 is CAAPIPPAGNTIYF. The CDR3 coding sequence is TGTGCCGCCCCCATCCCCCCGGCTGGAAACACCATATATTTT.

The V gene is TRBV7-9, the J gene TRBJ2-7; D is uncertain. There are 15 residues in the CDR3. CDR1 and CDR2 (germline): SEHNR, FQNEAQ (reference sequence). V lost 5 bases and J lost 7, with 21 bases in between. The CDR3 DNA reads as TGTGCCAGCAGCCATAGAGCTAGTTTGCCTGGGGAGCAGTACTTC. Residues: CASSHRASLPGEQYF. The whole variable domain, filled in from reference TRBV7-9 and TRBJ2-7, reads DTGVSQNPRHKITKRGQNVTFRCDPISEHNRLYWYRQTLGQGPEFLTYFQNEAQLEKSRLLSDRFSAERPKGSFSTLEIQRTEQGDSAMYLCASSHRASLPGEQYFGPGTRLTVT.

This clonotype was observed a handful of times. This chain joins TRBV9 and TRBJ2-5, with D maybe TRBD1 (5 bases). Germline CDR1 is SGDLS and CDR2 is YYNGEE. The CDR3 length is 14 residues. V lost 4 bases and J lost 7, with 17 bases in between. CDR3: CASSPPRVPGTQYF. The DNA for the CDR3 is TGTGCCAGCAGCCCCCCCAGGGTGCCGGGGACCCAGTACTTC.

The rearrangement joins TRBV20-1 to TRBJ1-2; possible D gene TRBD1, 6 bases. This CDR3 is built from 14 residues. V was trimmed by 1 base and J by 4 bases, leaving 13 bases between them. Per germline, CDR1 DFQATT and CDR2 SNEGSKA (reference sequence). The CDR3 bases are TGCAGTGCTAGAGGGGAGACAGGCTTCTATGGCTACACCTTC. Its translation: CSARGETGFYGYTF.

The chain links TRBV4-1 to TRBJ2-7; perhaps TRBD2 as D (5 bases). CDR3 size: 14 residues. CDR1 is MGHRA and CDR2 is YSYEKL in the germline V gene. V lost 0 bases, J lost 7 bases, and 13 bases lay in between. The CDR3 loop is CASSQDRRSREQYF. As DNA, the CDR3 is TGCGCCAGCAGCCAAGATAGGAGGTCGAGGGAGCAGTACTTC.

This clonotype was observed many times. The chain uses TRBV6-1 and TRBJ1-2, with TRBD1 as a possible D gene (5 bases). This CDR3 is 14 amino acids long. Germline V gene sequence: CDR1 MNHNS, CDR2 SASEGT. Trimming removed 6 bases from V and 4 bases from J, with 15 bases in between. The CDR3: CASREKTEPYGYTF. The CDR3 nucleotides read TGTGCCAGCAGAGAAAAGACAGAGCCCTATGGCTACACCTTC.

The chain has TRBV2 and TRBJ2-1; 11 bases fit TRBD1. The germline gives CDR1 SNHLY, CDR2 FYNNEI. The V segment lost 10 bases and the J segment 9 bases; nucleotides outside the gene matches: 14. The CDR3 is 15 amino acids. In DNA, the CDR3 is TGTGCCACCTACTTTGGACAGGGGGCAGAGATTGAGCAGTTCTTC. Amino acid sequence: CATYFGQGAEIEQFF.

This clonotype was seen more than once but under ten times. The chain joins TRBV25-1 to TRBJ2-3, with D uncertain. Trimming removed 4 bases at V and 7 bases at J, with 18 bases between. Germline CDR1 MGHDK, CDR2 SYGVNS. The CDR3 totals 15 residues. As DNA, the CDR3 is TGTGCCAGCAGTGGCCCATCAAGAAACGGCCATACGCAGTATTTT. Translation gives CASSGPSRNGHTQYF.

The chain uses TRBV12-3 or TRBV12-4 and TRBJ2-1; D assignment may be TRBD1 or TRBD2 (5 bases each). CDR3 length: 15 amino acids. V was pared by 7 bases and J by 9 bases, with 22 bases between. The CDR3 region is CASTQGRGSVGEQFF. The CDR3 bases are TGTGCCAGCACCCAGGGTAGGGGTAGCGTCGGTGAGCAGTTCTTC.

The chain links TRBV5-1 to TRBJ2-6, with no clear D. Trimming removed 3 bases from V and 3 bases from J, with 10 bases in between. Germline loops: CDR1 SGHRS, CDR2 YFSETQ. This CDR3 comprises 15 residues. The CDR3 DNA is TGCGCCAGCAGCTACGATGGTGGTGGGGCCAACGTCCTGACTTTC. Its translation is CASSYDGGGANVLTF.

This clonotype was picked up a small number of times. The gene calls are TRBV19 and TRBJ2-7; 7 bases are a match to TRBD1. The CDR3 sequence is 14 residues long. CDR1 LNHDA and CDR2 SQIVND come from the germline V gene (reference sequence). Trimming took 4 bases from V and 3 from J; bases not matched to a gene: 6. CDR3 coding DNA: TGTGCCAGTAGTACCCCGGGACAGATCTACGAGCAGTACTTC. Protein: CASSTPGQIYEQYF.

The rearrangement links TRBV29-1 to TRBJ1-5, with TRBD1 as a possible D gene (5 bases). The V gene lost 0 bases and the J gene lost 13 bases, with 13 bases spanning the gap. Per the germline V gene, CDR1 is SQVTM and CDR2 is ANQGSEA. This CDR3 has 12 residues. CDR3 DNA sequence: TGCAGCGTTGAAGATCGGCGGGACGGTCAGCATTTT. Protein product: CSVEDRRDGQHF.

This clonotype was counted a few times. This chain uses TRBV3-1 with TRBJ2-3, with TRBD1 identical over 7 bases. Per germline, CDR1 LGHDT and CDR2 YNNKEL (reference sequence). This CDR3 region has 16 residues. The junction had 16 bases not matched to a gene; V was cut back by 7 bases and J by 6 bases. CDR3 sequence: CASTPGGQAVEDTQYF. The CDR3 nucleotides are TGTGCCAGCACCCCCGGCGGACAGGCGGTAGAGGATACGCAGTATTTT.

This clonotype was found many times. V is TRBV12-3 or TRBV12-4 and J is TRBJ2-1; perhaps TRBD2 as D (7 bases). CDR3 length equals 17 residues. With 0 bases removed from V and 5 bases from J, the gap between germline ends came to 17 bases. The CDR3 spells CASSLALVGGQDNEQFF. The CDR3 bases are TGTGCCAGCAGTTTAGCGCTGGTGGGGGGGCAGGACAATGAGCAGTTCTTC.